This paragraph covers one T cell receptor (beta chain) sequence. Which antigen it targets is not known. Qualities for individual bases were not recorded, and no much larger clone is one base off. The collaborating institutions used their own protocols to collect whole blood in K2EDTA tubes. For TCRbeta analysis, collaborators shipped samples in one of three forms: frozen whole blood, isolated PBMCs, or DNA extracted from either of those sample types. Trimming leaves V shorter by 9 bases and J shorter by 1 base, with the junction holding 6 bases beyond the gene matches. The CDR3 goes from the cysteine to the phenylalanine over 14 residues. The CDR3 DNA has 42 bases and is translated from base 1. The germline V gene gives CDR1 as MDHEN and CDR2 as SYDVKM. TCRbeta CDR3 regions were amplified from genomic DNA using the immunoSEQ Assay, a bias-controlled multiplex PCR. Per the authors' processing: The number of nucleated cells in each sample was estimated from the amplification of reference gene primers within the assay. Sequence reads were collapsed and filtered to measure the absolute abundance of every unique TCRbeta CDR3 rearrangement. For each sample, productive Simpson clonality was calculated as the square root of Simpson's diversity index over productive rearrangements. TCRdb carries this immuneACCESS record with in-frame sequences only. Its versions omit some clonotypes, under half of them owing to an unresolved V gene in the studies checked, with the rest unexplained. The V and J calls and the clone size are those of that table, but D and trimming were determined from the DNA. Across this sample there are tens of thousands of clones, with 90% seen only once. More than 4% of the sample comes from the top ten.

The data were obtained in a study of blood T cell repertoires in COVID-19 (dated by TCRdb to 2020 to 2021). About the investigation overall: Collaborator samples came from the United States, Italy and Spain and covered acute and convalescent phases of COVID-19. The samples were drawn from the first 160 participants of the ongoing ImmuneRACE study and from some 1,300 subjects provided by 6 global collaborators. The material from the prospective study consisted of cDNA or gDNA derived from T cells, B-cell-depleted T cells, or PBMCs. The repertoires were made available in a free public database intended to serve as a resource for research on the immune response to SARS-CoV-2. A de-identified subject ID, COVID-19 status, age in years and sex were almost always included in the sample metadata. The dataset comprised deeply sampled blood TCRbeta repertoires from subjects exposed to, actively infected with, or recovered from COVID-19. Where HLA class I and class II types were available, the types were taken from metadata supplied by the sample provider, not from assay-based typing. Findings and caveats that apply to the study as a whole: How much clinical and demographic metadata was included differed by source and by participant, and the metadata was provided uncurated.

The receptor's source is a human donor in a cohort sampled during active COVID-19. The material sequenced was peripheral blood. This chain is built from TRBV28 and TRBJ2-7; 10 junctional bases match TRBD2. The CDR3 region reads CASYTSGKSYEQYF. The nucleotide sequence reads TGTGCCAGTTACACTAGCGGGAAATCCTACGAGCAGTACTTC.